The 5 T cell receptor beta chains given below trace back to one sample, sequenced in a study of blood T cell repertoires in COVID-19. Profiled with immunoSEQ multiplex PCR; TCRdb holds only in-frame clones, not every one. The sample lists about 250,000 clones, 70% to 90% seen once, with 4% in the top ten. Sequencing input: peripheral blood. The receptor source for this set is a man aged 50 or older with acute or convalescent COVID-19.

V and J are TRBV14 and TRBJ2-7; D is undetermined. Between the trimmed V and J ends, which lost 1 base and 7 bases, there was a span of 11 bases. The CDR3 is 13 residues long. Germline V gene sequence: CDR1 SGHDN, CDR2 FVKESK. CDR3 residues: CASSQVISREQYF. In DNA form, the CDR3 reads TGTGCCAGCAGCCAAGTTATCTCGAGAGAGCAGTACTTC. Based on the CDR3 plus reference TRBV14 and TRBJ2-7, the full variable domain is EAGVTQFPSHSVIEKGQTVTLRCDPISGHDNLYWYRRVMGKEIKFLLHFVKESKQDESGMPNNRFLAERTGGTYSTLKVQPAELEDSGVYFCASSQVISREQYFGPGTRLTVT.

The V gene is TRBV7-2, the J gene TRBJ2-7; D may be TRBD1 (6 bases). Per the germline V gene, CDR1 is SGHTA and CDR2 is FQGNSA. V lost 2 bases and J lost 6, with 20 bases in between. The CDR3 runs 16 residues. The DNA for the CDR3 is TGTGCCAGCAGCTTATGGCAGGGGACGTTTAACGGCGAGCAGTACTTC. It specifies CASSLWQGTFNGEQYF.

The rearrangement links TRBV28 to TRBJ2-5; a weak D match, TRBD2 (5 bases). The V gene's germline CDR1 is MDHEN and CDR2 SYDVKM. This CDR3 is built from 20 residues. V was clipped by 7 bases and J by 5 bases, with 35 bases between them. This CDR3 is CASIQREGVIGLGVSETQYF. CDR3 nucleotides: TGTGCCAGCATCCAACGAGAGGGCGTAATAGGGCTGGGTGTATCTGAGACCCAGTACTTC.

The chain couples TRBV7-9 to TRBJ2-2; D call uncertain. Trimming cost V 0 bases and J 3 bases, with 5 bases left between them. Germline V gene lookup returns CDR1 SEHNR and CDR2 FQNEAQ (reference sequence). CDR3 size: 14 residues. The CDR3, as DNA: TGTGCCAGCAGCTTAGCCAGTTACACCGGGGAGCTGTTTTTT. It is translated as CASSLASYTGELFF.

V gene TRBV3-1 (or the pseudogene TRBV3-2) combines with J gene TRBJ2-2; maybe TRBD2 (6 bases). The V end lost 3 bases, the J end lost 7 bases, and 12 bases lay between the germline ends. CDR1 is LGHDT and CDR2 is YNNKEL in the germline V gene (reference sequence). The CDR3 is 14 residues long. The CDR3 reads CASSHSHSGGELFF. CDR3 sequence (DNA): TGTGCCAGCAGCCATTCTCATAGCGGCGGGGAGCTGTTTTTT.